The rows below give T cell receptor beta chains drawn from one sample of a study of CD8+CD57+ T cells in acquired aplastic anemia. MiXCR, run by TCRdb on the reads, gives a single entry per CDR3 protein. The table records 220,000 or so distinct CDR3 sequences, 65% of them present only once. Source material: sorted CD4+, CD8+, or CD8+CD57+ T cells (not recorded which) from PBMCs. The receptors come from a human donor with aplastic anemia. Each CDR3 is given with its conserved first and last residue. A D gene is named only where the DNA matches it firmly. The size of a clone is reported for some rows only, either as once, few or many, or as a class for expanded clones.

CDR3nt: TGCAGCGTTGAAAGCGACAGCCCCTACGAGCAGTACTTC; CDR3aa: CSVESDSPYEQYF; j_gene: TRBJ2-7; d_gene: NA; v_gene: TRBV29-1; abundance: few
CDR3nt: TGTGCCAGCAGTTACTCCGGGGCTGGAACTGAAGCTTTCTTT; CDR3aa: CASSYSGAGTEAFF; j_gene: TRBJ1-1; d_gene: NA; v_gene: TRBV7-3; abundance: NA
CDR3nt: TGCAGCGTTGCGGAGGGCCTTGAGACCCAGTACTTC; CDR3aa: CSVAEGLETQYF; j_gene: TRBJ2-5; d_gene: NA; v_gene: TRBV29-1; abundance: few
CDR3nt: TGCAGTGCTAGTCTGCCAGGGAAGCTCAATGAGCAGTTCTTC; CDR3aa: CSASLPGKLNEQFF; j_gene: TRBJ2-1; d_gene: NA; v_gene: TRBV20-1; abundance: NA
CDR3nt: TGTGCCAGCAGCGTATCCGGGACTAGCGGGGGGACGGAGTTCTTC; CDR3aa: CASSVSGTSGGTEFF; j_gene: TRBJ2-1; d_gene: TRBD2; v_gene: TRBV7-9; abundance: few
CDR3nt: TGTGCCAGCAGTACCGGTGGGGGCGATGGGAATGAGCAGTTCTTC; CDR3aa: CASSTGGGDGNEQFF; j_gene: TRBJ2-1; d_gene: NA; v_gene: TRBV6-5; abundance: many
CDR3nt: TGTGCCAGCAGCCAATCGGGACTACGGGAGACCCAGTACTTC; CDR3aa: CASSQSGLRETQYF; j_gene: TRBJ2-5; d_gene: TRBD2; v_gene: TRBV16; abundance: NA
CDR3nt: TGTGCCAGTAGTGAAGGACAGGGTTTTAAAGCTTTCTTT; CDR3aa: CASSEGQGFKAFF; j_gene: TRBJ1-1; d_gene: TRBD1; v_gene: TRBV19; abundance: NA
CDR3nt: TGTGCCAGTAGTAGCGGCAGCGACTATGGCTACACCTTC; CDR3aa: CASSSGSDYGYTF; j_gene: TRBJ1-2; d_gene: NA; v_gene: TRBV19; abundance: once
CDR3nt: TGTGCCATCAGTGTGGCTAGCGGGTACAATGAGCAGTTCTTC; CDR3aa: CAISVASGYNEQFF; j_gene: TRBJ2-1; d_gene: TRBD2; v_gene: TRBV10-3; abundance: few
CDR3nt: TGTGCCAGCAGCGGACAGGAGGTCGAGGCTTTCTTT; CDR3aa: CASSGQEVEAFF; j_gene: TRBJ1-1; d_gene: TRBD1; v_gene: TRBV7-9; abundance: NA
CDR3nt: TGTGCCACCAGTGATTTACAGGGGGACACCGGGGAGCTGTTTTTT; CDR3aa: CATSDLQGDTGELFF; j_gene: TRBJ2-2; d_gene: TRBD1; v_gene: TRBV24-1; abundance: few
CDR3nt: TGTGCCAGCAGCTACTCAGGGAGGGGAGGGAATGAGCAGTTCTTC; CDR3aa: CASSYSGRGGNEQFF; j_gene: TRBJ2-1; d_gene: TRBD2; v_gene: TRBV7-9; abundance: once
CDR3nt: TGTGCCAGGAAACGGAGGGGGGACCCAAACAATGAGCAGTATTTT; CDR3aa: CARKRRGDPNNEQYF; j_gene: TRBJ2-3; d_gene: NA; v_gene: TRBV2; abundance: NA
CDR3nt: TGCAGTGCCCGGACAGGGTTGGATGAAAAACTGTTTTTT; CDR3aa: CSARTGLDEKLFF; j_gene: TRBJ1-4; d_gene: TRBD1; v_gene: TRBV20-1; abundance: NA
CDR3nt: TGTGCCAGTAGGGGACAGGGGGCGACCCAGTACTTC; CDR3aa: CASRGQGATQYF; j_gene: TRBJ2-5; d_gene: TRBD1; v_gene: TRBV19; abundance: few
CDR3nt: TGTGCCACCTCCTCGGAGCTCGGGGCCAACGTCCTGACTTTC; CDR3aa: CATSSELGANVLTF; j_gene: TRBJ2-6; d_gene: NA; v_gene: TRBV25-1; abundance: few
CDR3nt: TGCAGTGCTAGACCAGCGGGGGGGCGGAATGAGCAGTTCTTC; CDR3aa: CSARPAGGRNEQFF; j_gene: TRBJ2-1; d_gene: TRBD2; v_gene: TRBV20-1; abundance: NA
CDR3nt: TGTGCCAGCAGTTTACCTAGCTATGTCGACAATGAGCAGTTCTTC; CDR3aa: CASSLPSYVDNEQFF; j_gene: TRBJ2-1; d_gene: NA; v_gene: TRBV12-3/TRBV12-4; abundance: NA
CDR3nt: TGTGCCAGCAGTGAAGGACCTCAAGAGACCCAGTACTTC; CDR3aa: CASSEGPQETQYF; j_gene: TRBJ2-5; d_gene: NA; v_gene: TRBV25-1; abundance: NA
CDR3nt: TGCGCCAGCAGCCAAGTTCAGTCTAATCAGCCCCAGCATTTT; CDR3aa: CASSQVQSNQPQHF; j_gene: TRBJ1-5; d_gene: NA; v_gene: TRBV4-1; abundance: NA
CDR3nt: TGCAGTGCGATGGACAGGGGAAATGAAAAACTGTTTTTT; CDR3aa: CSAMDRGNEKLFF; j_gene: TRBJ1-4; d_gene: TRBD1; v_gene: TRBV20-1; abundance: NA
CDR3nt: TGTGCCAGCAGCCAGACCCCCTACGAGCAGTACTTC; CDR3aa: CASSQTPYEQYF; j_gene: TRBJ2-7; d_gene: NA; v_gene: TRBV9; abundance: NA
CDR3nt: TGTGCCAGCAGCCCCCCGGGCCACCCCTACAATGAGCAGTTCTTC; CDR3aa: CASSPPGHPYNEQFF; j_gene: TRBJ2-1; d_gene: NA; v_gene: TRBV7-9; abundance: many
CDR3nt: TGTGCCAGCGGATCTGAGACAGGGTGCTTC; CDR3aa: CASGSETGCF; j_gene: TRBJ2-7; d_gene: TRBD1; v_gene: TRBV2; abundance: NA
CDR3nt: TGCGCCAGCAGCTTGTTGGCGGGGGAAAAACTGTTTTTT; CDR3aa: CASSLLAGEKLFF; j_gene: TRBJ1-4; d_gene: NA; v_gene: TRBV5-1; abundance: NA
CDR3nt: TGTGCCAGCAGGGACCGTGGGCAGTTCTTC; CDR3aa: CASRDRGQFF; j_gene: TRBJ2-1; d_gene: NA; v_gene: TRBV2; abundance: NA
CDR3nt: TGCGCCAGCAGTGTAACAACCACTGAAGCTTTCTTT; CDR3aa: CASSVTTTEAFF; j_gene: TRBJ1-1; d_gene: NA; v_gene: TRBV10-2; abundance: NA
CDR3nt: TGCAGTGCTAGGGTAGGGGGCAGTTACACTGAAGCTTTCTTT; CDR3aa: CSARVGGSYTEAFF; j_gene: TRBJ1-1; d_gene: TRBD1; v_gene: TRBV20-1; abundance: NA
CDR3nt: TGTGCCAGCAGCTCCACGAGCAGCACTGAAGCTTTCTTT; CDR3aa: CASSSTSSTEAFF; j_gene: TRBJ1-1; d_gene: NA; v_gene: TRBV7-6; abundance: few
CDR3nt: TGTGCCAGCAGTGCCTCCGAGAATCAGCCCCAGCATTTT; CDR3aa: CASSASENQPQHF; j_gene: TRBJ1-5; d_gene: NA; v_gene: TRBV6-4; abundance: NA
CDR3nt: TGCGCCAGCAGTGAGCGACTAGCGAACGGGGAGCTGTTTTTT; CDR3aa: CASSERLANGELFF; j_gene: TRBJ2-2; d_gene: TRBD2; v_gene: TRBV10-2; abundance: once
CDR3nt: TGCAGTGCTAGAGATCTGAGGGGTCCGAACACCGGGGAGCTGTTTTTT; CDR3aa: CSARDLRGPNTGELFF; j_gene: TRBJ2-2; d_gene: NA; v_gene: TRBV20-1; abundance: NA
CDR3nt: TGTGCCAGCAGCTTGGACAGGGTTGGCCATGGCTACACCTTC; CDR3aa: CASSLDRVGHGYTF; j_gene: TRBJ1-2; d_gene: TRBD1; v_gene: TRBV7-9; abundance: NA
CDR3nt: TGTGCCACCAGTGATTTGAAGGGCTGGGATGGCTACACCTTC; CDR3aa: CATSDLKGWDGYTF; j_gene: TRBJ1-2; d_gene: NA; v_gene: TRBV24-1; abundance: few
CDR3nt: TGCAGTGCCCTAACAGGGGCGAACACTGAAGCTTTCTTT; CDR3aa: CSALTGANTEAFF; j_gene: TRBJ1-1; d_gene: TRBD1; v_gene: TRBV20-1; abundance: NA
CDR3nt: TGTGCCAGCACCTACAGGGGTTATAATTCACCCCTCCACTTT; CDR3aa: CASTYRGYNSPLHF; j_gene: TRBJ1-6; d_gene: TRBD1; v_gene: TRBV7-2; abundance: NA
CDR3nt: TGTGCCAGCAGCCCTATCGATACGAACACCGGGGAGCTGTTTTTT; CDR3aa: CASSPIDTNTGELFF; j_gene: TRBJ2-2; d_gene: NA; v_gene: TRBV7-2; abundance: NA
CDR3nt: TGTGCCAGCAGCCCCACAGCGGGAGGGCCCACAGATACGCAGTATTTT; CDR3aa: CASSPTAGGPTDTQYF; j_gene: TRBJ2-3; d_gene: TRBD2; v_gene: TRBV7-9; abundance: NA
CDR3nt: TGTGCCAGCAGCTTCCTCGACAGTAACGATTATAGCAATCAGCCCCAGCATTTT; CDR3aa: CASSFLDSNDYSNQPQHF; j_gene: TRBJ1-5; d_gene: NA; v_gene: TRBV5-8; abundance: many
CDR3nt: TGCAACCCGACTAGCGGGGGCGAGCAGTACTTC; CDR3aa: CNPTSGGEQYF; j_gene: TRBJ2-7; d_gene: TRBD2; v_gene: TRBV20-1; abundance: NA
CDR3nt: TGTGCCATCAGTGCGACGGTGAACACTGAAGCTTTCTTT; CDR3aa: CAISATVNTEAFF; j_gene: TRBJ1-1; d_gene: NA; v_gene: TRBV10-3; abundance: few
CDR3nt: TGTGCCACCAGTGATCCAACCCGGGACTCCACTGGCACAGATACGCAGTATTTT; CDR3aa: CATSDPTRDSTGTDTQYF; j_gene: TRBJ2-3; d_gene: NA; v_gene: TRBV24-1; abundance: NA
CDR3nt: TGTGCCAGCAGCCTCCAGACTAGCGGGAGTTCCTACAATGAGCAGTTCTTC; CDR3aa: CASSLQTSGSSYNEQFF; j_gene: TRBJ2-1; d_gene: TRBD2; v_gene: TRBV9; abundance: NA
CDR3nt: TGTGCCAGCAGCCAAAGCCACAGGGAGGTTCCCCTCCACTTT; CDR3aa: CASSQSHREVPLHF; j_gene: TRBJ1-6; d_gene: NA; v_gene: TRBV3-1; abundance: NA
CDR3nt: TGCAGTGGGGAGGGGGCAGCAGGATATGGCTACACCTTC; CDR3aa: CSGEGAAGYGYTF; j_gene: TRBJ1-2; d_gene: TRBD1; v_gene: TRBV20-1; abundance: NA
CDR3nt: TGCGCCAGCAGCTTGGGAAGGGGGACTGAAGCTTTCTTT; CDR3aa: CASSLGRGTEAFF; j_gene: TRBJ1-1; d_gene: NA; v_gene: TRBV5-1; abundance: NA
CDR3nt: TGTGCCAGCAGCTTAGCCACAGGGTCCTACAATGAGCAGTTCTTC; CDR3aa: CASSLATGSYNEQFF; j_gene: TRBJ2-1; d_gene: NA; v_gene: TRBV7-9; abundance: few
CDR3nt: TGTGCCAGCAGCCCAACGCCTGTGGATACGCAGTATTTT; CDR3aa: CASSPTPVDTQYF; j_gene: TRBJ2-3; d_gene: NA; v_gene: TRBV7-2; abundance: NA
CDR3nt: TGTGCCAGCAGCGAGAACCTAGCGCTCCTCGTGGATACGCAGTATTTT; CDR3aa: CASSENLALLVDTQYF; j_gene: TRBJ2-3; d_gene: NA; v_gene: TRBV27; abundance: NA
CDR3nt: TGCAGTGCTCCCTCGACAGGGAGGCAGCCCCAGCATTTT; CDR3aa: CSAPSTGRQPQHF; j_gene: TRBJ1-5; d_gene: TRBD1; v_gene: TRBV20-1; abundance: NA
CDR3nt: TGTGCCAGCAGTCCCGCTTCCGATACGCAGTATTTT; CDR3aa: CASSPASDTQYF; j_gene: TRBJ2-3; d_gene: NA; v_gene: TRBV9; abundance: NA
CDR3nt: TGCAGTGCCCTCTCTGGGGCCAACGTCCTGACTTTC; CDR3aa: CSALSGANVLTF; j_gene: TRBJ2-6; d_gene: NA; v_gene: TRBV20-1; abundance: NA
CDR3nt: TGTGCCAGCAGCGTAGGGACTAGCGGAAGAAATGAGCAGTTCTTC; CDR3aa: CASSVGTSGRNEQFF; j_gene: TRBJ2-1; d_gene: TRBD2; v_gene: TRBV9; abundance: NA
CDR3nt: TGTGCCACCAGGACAGGGAACACCGGGGAGCTGTTTTTT; CDR3aa: CATRTGNTGELFF; j_gene: TRBJ2-2; d_gene: TRBD1; v_gene: TRBV10-3; abundance: NA
CDR3nt: TGCGCCAGCAGCTATCGGCCTCAAGAGACCCAGTACTTC; CDR3aa: CASSYRPQETQYF; j_gene: TRBJ2-5; d_gene: NA; v_gene: TRBV5-1; abundance: NA
CDR3nt: TGTGCCATCAGTGGGCCGGACAGGGGGCGGAACGAGCAGTACTTC; CDR3aa: CAISGPDRGRNEQYF; j_gene: TRBJ2-7; d_gene: TRBD1; v_gene: TRBV10-3; abundance: NA